The rows below give T cell receptor beta chains drawn from one sample of a study of shared clonotypes between healthy human individuals. TCRdb keeps only in-frame clones here, not all; method: immunoSEQ multiplex PCR. Here the sample spans 2,100,000 or so clones, around 95% being singletons. Sequenced sample: naive CD4+ T cells sorted from blood. The receptors derive from a man between 18 and 29 years old in good health. CDR3s include the opening cysteine and the closing phenylalanine or tryptophan. A D gene is named only where the DNA matches it firmly. A clone size is listed for some rows: how often the clone was seen (once, few, many), or a class if it is expanded.

>once|TRBV7-2|TRBJ2-7|.
CASSLARGREFPYEQYF
TGTGCCAGCAGCTTAGCGCGGGGGCGGGAGTTTCCCTACGAGCAGTACTTC
>.|TRBV28|TRBJ2-7|TRBD1
CASSQGDYEQYF
TGTGCCAGCAGTCAGGGGGACTACGAGCAGTACTTC
>.|TRBV4-3|TRBJ2-7|.
CASSQDSGTEQYF
TGCGCCAGCAGCCAAGATTCGGGCACCGAGCAGTACTTC
>.|TRBV2|TRBJ1-2|.
CASSLSGTPYSETF
TGTGCCAGCAGTTTATCCGGGACGCCGTATTCGGAAACCTTC
>.|TRBV6-5|TRBJ2-1|TRBD2
CASSVAGGPNEQFF
TGTGCCAGCAGTGTAGCGGGAGGGCCAAATGAGCAGTTCTTC
>.|TRBV5-3|TRBJ2-7|TRBD2
CAIRSQRERYEQYF
TGTGCCATCAGAAGCCAGCGGGAGAGGTACGAGCAGTACTTC
>.|TRBV30|TRBJ1-5|.
CAWSGALADQPQHF
TGTGCCTGGAGTGGAGCTCTAGCGGATCAGCCCCAGCATTTT
>.|TRBV6-5|TRBJ1-4|TRBD1
CASSTSGGFNEKLFF
TGTGCCAGCAGCACCTCAGGGGGATTTAATGAAAAACTGTTTTTT
>.|TRBV6-6|TRBJ2-7|.
CASSYRIFATSYEQYF
TGTGCCAGCAGTTACCGGATCTTTGCTACCTCCTACGAGCAGTACTTC
>.|TRBV5-1|TRBJ2-5|.
CASSGQGSNGMETQYF
TGCGCCAGCAGCGGTCAGGGGAGCAACGGAATGGAGACCCAGTACTTC
>once|TRBV5-6|TRBJ2-5|.
CASSEPSKSQETQYF
TGTGCCAGCAGCGAGCCTTCTAAATCCCAAGAGACCCAGTACTTC
>.|TRBV29-1|TRBJ2-5|.
CSAGKETQYF
TGCAGCGCTGGGAAAGAGACCCAGTACTTC
>.|TRBV28|TRBJ1-1|TRBD1
CASSPTGTGLNTEAFF
TGTGCCAGCAGTCCTACCGGGACAGGACTAAACACTGAAGCTTTCTTT
>.|TRBV23-1|TRBJ2-7|.
CASILSPTSYEQYF
TGCGCCAGCATCCTCTCCCCTACCTCCTACGAGCAGTACTTC